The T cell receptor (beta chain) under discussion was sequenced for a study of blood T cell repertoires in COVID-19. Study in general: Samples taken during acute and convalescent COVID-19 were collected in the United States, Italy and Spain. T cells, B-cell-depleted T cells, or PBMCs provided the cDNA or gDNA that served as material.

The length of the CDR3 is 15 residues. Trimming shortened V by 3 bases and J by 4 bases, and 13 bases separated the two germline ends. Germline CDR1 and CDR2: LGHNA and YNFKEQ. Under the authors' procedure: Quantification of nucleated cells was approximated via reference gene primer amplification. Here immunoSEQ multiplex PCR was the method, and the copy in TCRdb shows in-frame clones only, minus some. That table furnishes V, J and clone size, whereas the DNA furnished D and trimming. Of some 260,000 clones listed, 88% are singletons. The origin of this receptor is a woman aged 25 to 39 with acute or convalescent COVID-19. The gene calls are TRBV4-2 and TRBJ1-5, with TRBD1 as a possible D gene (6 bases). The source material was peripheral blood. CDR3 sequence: CASSQATGDNQPQHF. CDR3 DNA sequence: TGTGCCAGCAGCCAGGCGACAGGAGATAATCAGCCCCAGCATTTT.